A single T cell receptor beta chain is shown here with its context. Antigen specificity is unknown. The trim removed 3 bases at V and 7 bases at J, leaving 14 bases unmatched. Germline loops: CDR1 LGHDT, CDR2 YNNKEL (reference sequence). CDR3 length equals 17 residues. The sample originates from a study of T-cell memory formation after mild COVID-19. For the study at large: Clusters were largely donor specific.

Study results and caveats: Later expanders leaned CD4+, whereas day 15 to 85 contracting clones were balanced CD4/CD8.

5'RACE primed from the constant segment yielded TCR alpha and TCR beta cDNA libraries bearing sample barcodes and UMIs. TCRdb analysed the 5' RACE reads with MiXCR anew, one entry per CDR3 protein. The table lists some 290,000 distinct CDR3 sequences, 15% to 20% of them singletons. The rearrangement joins TRBV3-1 to TRBJ2-2; the match to TRBD2 covers 7 bases. The TCR comes from a man younger than 35 who had mild COVID-19 (a few samples of this study predate the infection). Cell type and time point are not known. Input material: PBMCs or a T cell subset sorted from them (not recorded which). The CDR3 DNA follows: TGTGCCAGCAGCCAGAAGACTAGCTTTGGTGGGGGCGGGGAGCTGTTTTTT. This encodes CASSQKTSFGGGGELFF. The variable domain in full, with the rest retrieved from reference TRBV3-1 and TRBJ2-2, is DTAVSQTPKYLVTQMGNDKSIKCEQNLGHDTMYWYKQDSKKFLKIMFSYNNKELIINETVPNRFSPKSPDKAHLNLHINSLELGDSAVYFCASSQKTSFGGGGELFFGEGSRLTVL.